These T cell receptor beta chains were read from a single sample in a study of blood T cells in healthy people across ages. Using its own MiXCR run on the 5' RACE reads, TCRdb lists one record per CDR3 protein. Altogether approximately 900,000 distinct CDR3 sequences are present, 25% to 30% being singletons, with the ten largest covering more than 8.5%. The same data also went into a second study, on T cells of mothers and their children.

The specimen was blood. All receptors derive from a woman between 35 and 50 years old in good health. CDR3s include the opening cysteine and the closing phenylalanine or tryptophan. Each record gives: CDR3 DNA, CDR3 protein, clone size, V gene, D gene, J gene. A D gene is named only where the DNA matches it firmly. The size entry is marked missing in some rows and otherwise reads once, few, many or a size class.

DNA: TGTGCCAGCAGCGTAGGTTCAGAATCAGATACGCAGTATTTT
CDR3: CASSVGSESDTQYF
size: many
V: TRBV9
D: -
J: TRBJ2-3

DNA: TGTGCCAGCAGTTCCACACAGGGTTTAGGTGGCTACACCTTC
CDR3: CASSSTQGLGGYTF
size: many
V: TRBV12-3/TRBV12-4
D: -
J: TRBJ1-2

DNA: TGTGCCAGCAGCCATCACCCGGAGGGCCCCTTCACAGATACGCAGTATTTT
CDR3: CASSHHPEGPFTDTQYF
size: -
V: TRBV14
D: -
J: TRBJ2-3

DNA: TGTGCCAGCAGCTTGACAGGGGCCGCCGAGCAGTACTTC
CDR3: CASSLTGAAEQYF
size: -
V: TRBV7-2
D: TRBD1
J: TRBJ2-7

DNA: TGTGCCACCAGCAGAGACCAAATACAGGGGACTGAAGCTTTCTTT
CDR3: CATSRDQIQGTEAFF
size: -
V: TRBV15
D: TRBD1
J: TRBJ1-1

DNA: TGTGCCAGCAGCTTGGCTAGCGGGGATTACGAGCAGTACTTC
CDR3: CASSLASGDYEQYF
size: -
V: TRBV5-4
D: TRBD2
J: TRBJ2-7

DNA: TGTGCCAGCAGCTTACCCGGGACAGTGAGGGAGACCCAGTACTTC
CDR3: CASSLPGTVRETQYF
size: many
V: TRBV11-2
D: TRBD1
J: TRBJ2-5

DNA: TGTGCCAGCAGCTCATTGAAGGGGGGAAAGGATACGCAGTATTTT
CDR3: CASSSLKGGKDTQYF
size: many
V: TRBV11-2
D: -
J: TRBJ2-3

DNA: TGTGCCAGCAGCAAAACCAAACAGGGAGTCTCCTACGAGCAGTACTTC
CDR3: CASSKTKQGVSYEQYF
size: -
V: TRBV11-1
D: -
J: TRBJ2-7

DNA: TGCAGTGCCAACGTCCCGGGGGTTGGGGAGCAGTTCTTC
CDR3: CSANVPGVGEQFF
size: many
V: TRBV20-1
D: -
J: TRBJ2-1

DNA: TGTGCCAGCAGTTTCGGCGGCGGTAACTATGGCTACACCTTC
CDR3: CASSFGGGNYGYTF
size: few
V: TRBV12-3/TRBV12-4
D: -
J: TRBJ1-2

DNA: TGTGCCAGCAGCCACGGGCGGGGAAGAGAGACCCAGTACTTC
CDR3: CASSHGRGRETQYF
size: -
V: TRBV6-6
D: -
J: TRBJ2-5

DNA: TGCAGCGTTGAACTATTGGGCGGAGGCGGAGCCGCGAACACCGGGGAGCTGTTTTTT
CDR3: CSVELLGGGGAANTGELFF
size: -
V: TRBV29-1
D: -
J: TRBJ2-2

DNA: TGTGCCAGCAGCTTCCAATGGGGCAGGAGCAATCAGCCCCAGCATTTT
CDR3: CASSFQWGRSNQPQHF
size: few
V: TRBV5-8
D: -
J: TRBJ1-5

DNA: TGCAGCGTTGATACTACAGGGGCCATTATTTCCGATACGCAGTATTTT
CDR3: CSVDTTGAIISDTQYF
size: -
V: TRBV29-1
D: TRBD1
J: TRBJ2-3

DNA: TGCGCCAGCCACAGGGATCCCACAGATACGCAGTATTTT
CDR3: CASHRDPTDTQYF
size: few
V: TRBV5-1
D: -
J: TRBJ2-3

DNA: TGTGCCAGCAGGGCCCGGGGGGCGACCCAAGGGACCCAGTACTTC
CDR3: CASRARGATQGTQYF
size: -
V: TRBV7-3
D: -
J: TRBJ2-5

DNA: TGCGCCAGCAGCTTTTCCCCGGACAACTACGAGCAGTACTTC
CDR3: CASSFSPDNYEQYF
size: -
V: TRBV4-1
D: -
J: TRBJ2-7

DNA: TGTGCCAGCAGCCCCACCGGGACAGGCGAGTCTAACACCTTC
CDR3: CASSPTGTGESNTF
size: few
V: TRBV7-9
D: TRBD1
J: TRBJ1-2

DNA: TGTGCCAGCAGTGGAGGGGAGAACACCGGGGAGCTGTTTTTT
CDR3: CASSGGENTGELFF
size: few
V: TRBV6-4
D: -
J: TRBJ2-2

DNA: TGTGCCAGCAGTCCTCGGGGTCGTATGAATGAGCAGTTCTTC
CDR3: CASSPRGRMNEQFF
size: many
V: TRBV27
D: -
J: TRBJ2-1

DNA: TGTGCCAGCTCGCTTAGAAGGGGACAGGGAGAAGAGACCCAGTACTTC
CDR3: CASSLRRGQGEETQYF
size: many
V: TRBV18
D: TRBD1
J: TRBJ2-5

DNA: TGTGCCAGCAGGTCAGCGGGCAGCACAGATACGCAGTATTTT
CDR3: CASRSAGSTDTQYF
size: -
V: TRBV7-3
D: -
J: TRBJ2-3

DNA: TGTGCCAGCAGCTCAAGATGGGAGGGGCTCACAGATACGCAGTATTTT
CDR3: CASSSRWEGLTDTQYF
size: -
V: TRBV5-6
D: TRBD2
J: TRBJ2-3

DNA: TGCAGTGCTAGTCCCCTGGGCTTGGAGCAGTTCTTC
CDR3: CSASPLGLEQFF
size: -
V: TRBV20-1
D: -
J: TRBJ2-1

DNA: TGCGCCAGCAGCTGGGTAGCCGCCCCCTACGAGCAGTACTTC
CDR3: CASSWVAAPYEQYF
size: -
V: TRBV5-1
D: -
J: TRBJ2-7

DNA: TGCAGTGCTAGAGGTCCAGCGGGGGGCCAGGAGACCCAGTACTTC
CDR3: CSARGPAGGQETQYF
size: few
V: TRBV20-1
D: TRBD2
J: TRBJ2-5

DNA: TGTGCCAGCAGCTTACGGCAGGGGTATGCAGATACGCAGTATTTT
CDR3: CASSLRQGYADTQYF
size: -
V: TRBV7-8
D: -
J: TRBJ2-3

DNA: TGTGCCAGCAGCTCCCGACAGGGGTACACTGAAGCTTTCTTT
CDR3: CASSSRQGYTEAFF
size: -
V: TRBV9
D: TRBD1
J: TRBJ1-1

DNA: TGTGCCAGCAGTTTAATTCTTAAGCAGTTCTTC
CDR3: CASSLILKQFF
size: -
V: TRBV12-3/TRBV12-4
D: -
J: TRBJ2-1

DNA: TGTGCCAGCAGAACAGGACAGGGGGGATTCGGGGAGCAGTTCTTC
CDR3: CASRTGQGGFGEQFF
size: few
V: TRBV7-9
D: TRBD1
J: TRBJ2-1

DNA: TGTGCCAGCAGCACTGCCCCGAGAACTGAAGCTTTCTTT
CDR3: CASSTAPRTEAFF
size: few
V: TRBV7-6
D: -
J: TRBJ1-1

DNA: TGTGCCAGCAGCCCAACAGGGGTCGGACCCTACGATCAGTACTTC
CDR3: CASSPTGVGPYDQYF
size: -
V: TRBV7-9
D: TRBD1
J: TRBJ2-7

DNA: TGTGCCAGCAGCTTAGAGGAGGGGCGCTCCTACGAGCAGTACTTC
CDR3: CASSLEEGRSYEQYF
size: -
V: TRBV7-8
D: -
J: TRBJ2-7

DNA: TGCAGTGCAAGGGACGCGGGGCCAAACACAGATACGCAGTATTTT
CDR3: CSARDAGPNTDTQYF
size: many
V: TRBV20-1
D: -
J: TRBJ2-3

DNA: TGTGCCAACAGTTTACCCCGTTCGGGAGTTTCACACTCAGATACGCAGTATTTT
CDR3: CANSLPRSGVSHSDTQYF
size: -
V: TRBV28
D: -
J: TRBJ2-3

DNA: TGTGCCAGCAGCCCAGACAGATACACCGGGGAGCTGTTTTTT
CDR3: CASSPDRYTGELFF
size: few
V: TRBV7-9
D: -
J: TRBJ2-2

DNA: TGCGCCAGCAGTCCTCAGCGAGGGGGTATCCACGAGCAGTACTTC
CDR3: CASSPQRGGIHEQYF
size: few
V: TRBV5-1
D: -
J: TRBJ2-7

DNA: TGCAGTGCTAGAGATCTGGGGGGACAGGAAAATGAAAAACTGTTTTTT
CDR3: CSARDLGGQENEKLFF
size: few
V: TRBV20-1
D: TRBD1
J: TRBJ1-4

DNA: TGTGCCAGCAGCAACCTTGACTGGGGGAGGAATGGCTACACCTTC
CDR3: CASSNLDWGRNGYTF
size: -
V: TRBV7-9
D: -
J: TRBJ1-2

DNA: TGTGCCAGCAGCTTAGGGTTGTCAGGGGGCCGGAGCACTGAAGCTTTCTTT
CDR3: CASSLGLSGGRSTEAFF
size: many
V: TRBV7-2
D: TRBD1
J: TRBJ1-1

DNA: TGCAGCGTGGGAGGGGAAGGGTATGGCTACACCTTC
CDR3: CSVGGEGYGYTF
size: -
V: TRBV29-1
D: -
J: TRBJ1-2

DNA: TGTGCCAGCAGCCTCGGGAACCCAACTAATGAAAAACTGTTTTTT
CDR3: CASSLGNPTNEKLFF
size: few
V: TRBV28
D: -
J: TRBJ1-4

DNA: TGTGCCGGCAGTTTACCCTCCGGGGGGGAGTACTTC
CDR3: CAGSLPSGGEYF
size: -
V: TRBV28
D: TRBD2
J: TRBJ2-5

DNA: TGTGCCACCGAGAAGGGGGGCCTGGAGACCCAGTACTTC
CDR3: CATEKGGLETQYF
size: few
V: TRBV15
D: -
J: TRBJ2-5